These 23 T cell receptor beta chains share one sample of origin, sequenced in a study of T cell repertoires in cytomegalovirus infection (dated by TCRdb to about 2019). The data were produced on an Illumina HiSeq 1500. TCRdb reprocessed the public reads (quality trimming at Q25 with fastp, clone calling with MiXCR) and kept in-frame beta chains. Rows matching on CDR3 protein sequence are summarized as one entry with the most common DNA and genes. Across this sample there are almost 500,000 distinct CDR3 sequences, with around 10% seen only once. The ten largest clones capture roughly 10% of the sample. The source material was PBMCs. All receptors come from a human donor in good health (CMV status not recorded). Some clones in this sample may be carry-over from other donors' samples.

The sample holds many counts of this clonotype. This chain links TRBV7-9 with TRBJ1-1, with TRBD1 matching 8 bases. Germline-derived CDR1 and CDR2 are SEHNR and FQNEAQ (reference sequence). There are 15 residues in the CDR3. The ends lost 4 bases at V and 2 bases at J; junction bases unmatched: 6. CDR3 nucleotide sequence: TGTGCCAGCAGCTCCCCCGGACAGGGCAACACTGAAGCTTTCTTT. Its translation: CASSSPGQGNTEAFF.

This clonotype was detected many times. V usage is TRBV9 and J usage is TRBJ1-2; 8 bases align to TRBD1. The V gene's germline CDR1 is SGDLS and CDR2 YYNGEE. The trim removed 3 bases at V and 5 bases at J, leaving 12 bases unmatched. The CDR3 has 16 amino acids. The CDR3 region has the DNA TGTGCCAGCAGCGAGGGGACAGGTTCGACCCAATATGGCTACACCTTC. This encodes CASSEGTGSTQYGYTF.

This clonotype occurred many times. V and J are TRBV27 and TRBJ1-1; D is uncertain. Germline loops: CDR1 MNHEY, CDR2 SMNVEV (reference sequence). V was cut by 2 bases and J by 4 bases, with 11 bases left in between. There are 14 residues in the CDR3. CDR3 DNA: TGTGCCAGCAGTTTAACCGGGCGTTTCACTGAAGCTTTCTTT. It specifies CASSLTGRFTEAFF.

The chain carries TRBV2 and TRBJ1-6, with D uncertain. V lost 7 bases and J lost 8, with 12 bases in between. Looked up from germline, CDR1 is SNHLY and CDR2 is FYNNEI. CDR3 length: 13 residues. The CDR3 here is CASKPGSDSPLHF. The CDR3 bases are TGTGCCAGCAAGCCGGGATCGGATTCACCCCTCCACTTT.

This clonotype was seen more than once but under ten times. V and J are TRBV3-1 and TRBJ1-5, with TRBD1 matching 8 bases. Unmatched junction bases numbered 9, after V lost 3 bases and J lost 11 bases. The CDR3 sequence is 14 residues long. Germline values: CDR1 LGHDT, CDR2 YNNKEL (reference sequence). Written as DNA, the CDR3 is TGTGCCAGCAGCCAGCAGGGGGCTTCCTGGGCCCAGCATTTT. The encoded protein is CASSQQGASWAQHF.

This clonotype was found many times. V is TRBV6-2 or TRBV6-3 and J is TRBJ1-1, with D maybe TRBD1 (5 bases). Per the germline V gene, CDR1 is MNHEY and CDR2 is SVGEGT. The CDR3 is 13 amino acids. Trimming cost V 6 bases and J 4 bases, with 12 bases left between them. The CDR3 DNA reads TGTGCCAGCAGCTCCAGGGATGGCACTGAAGCTTTCTTT. Amino acids: CASSSRDGTEAFF.

This clonotype was counted at least ten times. J is TRBJ1-1 and V is TRBV12-5; possible D gene TRBD1, 5 bases. Germline V gene data show CDR1 as LGHNT and CDR2 as FRNRAP. Trimming removed 5 bases at V and 3 bases at J, with 10 bases between. CDR3 length: 13 residues. The CDR3 region has the DNA TGTGCTAGTGGTCTTGTAGGGGACACTGAAGCTTTCTTT. Residues: CASGLVGDTEAFF.

The chain uses TRBV20-1 and TRBJ2-1; 8 nucleotides match TRBD2. This CDR3 is 16 amino acids long. J was trimmed by 3 bases and V by 2 bases; bases with no gene match: 9. The germline V gene encodes CDR1 DFQATT and CDR2 SNEGSKA (reference sequence). The chain's CDR3 is CSARSPRGGNYNEQFF. The DNA for the CDR3 is TGCAGTGCTAGATCCCCCCGGGGGGGGAACTACAATGAGCAGTTCTTC.

The V call is TRBV2, the J call TRBJ2-2; 9 positions match TRBD2. Per the germline V gene, CDR1 is SNHLY and CDR2 is FYNNEI. The CDR3 covers 16 residues. With V trimmed by 4 bases and J by 4 bases, 7 bases remained unmatched. The DNA of the CDR3 is TGTGCCAGCAGTGCACGGCGGGGGGGCGGCACCGGGGAGCTGTTTTTT. Protein product: CASSARRGGGTGELFF.

Ten or more counts support this clonotype. The chain is built from TRBV5-6 and TRBJ1-1, with 10 bases fitting TRBD1. There are 17 residues in the CDR3. Germline CDR1 and CDR2: SGHDT and YYEEEE. The ends lost 6 bases at V and 2 bases at J; junction bases unmatched: 13. CDR3 sequence: CASTPGWGTGDNTEAFF. CDR3 sequence (DNA): TGTGCCAGCACCCCCGGTTGGGGGACAGGGGATAACACTGAAGCTTTCTTT.

This clonotype was recorded many times. The gene calls are TRBV5-8 and TRBJ1-1; TRBD1 might be the D (6 bases). CDR3 length equals 16 residues. The germline CDR1 and CDR2 sequences are SGHTS and YDEGEE. Trimming cost V 1 base and J 1 base, with 14 bases left between them. The CDR3 DNA is TGTGCCAGCAGCTTGTGGGGGGCAAAGGAGAACACTGAAGCTTTCTTT. This translates into CASSLWGAKENTEAFF.

The chain uses TRBV6-5 and TRBJ2-7; D is possibly TRBD1 (6 bases). Germline V lookup: CDR1 MNHEY, CDR2 SVGAGI. V gave up 0 bases and J gave up 3 bases, with 15 bases separating them. The CDR3 spans 16 residues. This CDR3 reads CASSYSKAKGHYEQYF. The CDR3, as DNA: TGTGCCAGCAGTTACTCAAAGGCCAAGGGACACTACGAGCAGTACTTC.

This clonotype was picked up a small number of times. V gene TRBV6-5 combines with J gene TRBJ1-4; maybe TRBD1 (6 bases). The germline V gene encodes CDR1 MNHEY and CDR2 SVGAGI. The CDR3 consists of 17 residues. The V end was cut by 6 bases, the J end by 4 bases, with 21 bases between. The CDR3 loop is CASSRRGRGLLNEKLFF. The DNA for the CDR3 is TGTGCCAGCAGCCGCCGGGGCAGGGGCCTCCTTAATGAAAAACTGTTTTTT.

This clonotype was counted at least ten times. This rearrangement joins TRBV5-5 to TRBJ1-2; D gene ambiguous. Germline loops: CDR1 SGHKS, CDR2 YYEKEE (reference sequence). The CDR3 sequence is 13 residues long. V shed 1 base and J shed 6 bases, with 10 bases lying between them. CDR3 protein: CASSLIPEDGYTF. The DNA for the CDR3 is TGTGCCAGCAGCTTGATCCCAGAGGATGGCTACACCTTC.

This clonotype was seen repeatedly, ten times or more. The chain recombines TRBV7-2 with TRBJ2-3; 7 bases match TRBD2. The CDR3 consists of 12 residues. Germline CDR1 and CDR2: SGHTA and FQGNSA. Unmatched junction bases numbered 3, after V lost 6 bases and J lost 6 bases. CDR3 coding DNA: TGTGCCAGCAGGGGGGGGGGGGATACGCAGTATTTT. Protein product: CASRGGGDTQYF. Based on the CDR3 plus reference TRBV7-2 and TRBJ2-3, the full variable domain is GAGVSQSPSNKVTEKGKDVELRCDPISGHTALYWYRQSLGQGLEFLIYFQGNSAPDKSGLPSDRFSAERTGGSVSTLTIQRTQQEDSAVYLCASRGGGDTQYFGPGTRLTVL.

This clonotype was detected a few times. The V call is TRBV20-1, the J call TRBJ2-7, with TRBD2 as a possible D gene (6 bases). With 6 bases removed from V and 0 bases from J, the gap between germline ends came to 18 bases. The V gene's germline CDR1 is DFQATT and CDR2 SNEGSKA (reference sequence). CDR3 size: 15 residues. For the CDR3, the DNA is TGCAGTGCCCCCGGGGGACCGGGAATCTCCTACGAGCAGTACTTC. Protein product: CSAPGGPGISYEQYF.

This clonotype was picked up many times. The rearrangement links TRBV12-3 or TRBV12-4 to TRBJ1-1; tentatively, D is TRBD1 (5 bases). The CDR3 has 16 residues. Trimming pared 4 bases from V and 4 bases from J, leaving 19 bases between. CDR3 coding DNA: TGTGCCAGCAGTTCCTCCCGGGACCTCCTTAGCACTGAAGCTTTCTTT. Translated: CASSSSRDLLSTEAFF.

The chain uses TRBV11-2 and TRBJ2-7; TRBD1 matches 9 bases. The germline CDR1 and CDR2 sequences are SGHAT and FQNNGV. The CDR3 runs to 16 residues. V lost 4 bases, J lost 3 bases, and 10 bases stayed unmatched. The CDR3 DNA reads TGTGCCAGCAGCTCCCTGAGGGGGGACAGGGACTACGAGCAGTACTTC. This sequence encodes CASSSLRGDRDYEQYF.

This clonotype was recorded a few times. The chain has TRBV28 and TRBJ2-1; D is unclear. In germline, CDR1 is MDHEN, CDR2 SYDVKM. CDR3 length: 13 residues. V lost 3 bases, J lost 6 bases, and 9 bases lay in between. CDR3 in DNA: TGTGCCAGCAGTTTGTCAGTTTTCAATGAGCAGTTCTTC. Its translation is CASSLSVFNEQFF.

This clonotype was recorded at least ten times. V gene TRBV29-1 combines with J gene TRBJ2-3; D uncertain. V lost 4 bases to trimming and J lost 0 bases, with 11 bases between them. The length of the CDR3 is 14 residues. Looked up from germline, CDR1 is SQVTM and CDR2 is ANQGSEA. The CDR3, as DNA: TGCAGCGTTGGGTCAGCTACTAGCACAGATACGCAGTATTTT. Translated: CSVGSATSTDTQYF.

This clonotype has a handful of counts. The chain joins TRBV29-1 to TRBJ2-2; TRBD1 agrees at 8 bases. Trimming at V came to 6 bases and at J to 7 bases, leaving 10 bases not matched to a gene. Germline-derived CDR1 and CDR2 are SQVTM and ANQGSEA. This CDR3 has 14 residues. The CDR3 DNA sequence: TGCAGCGTGGGACAGGCGAATAGAGTCGGGGAGCTGTTTTTT. Protein sequence: CSVGQANRVGELFF.

This clonotype has ten or more counts. The chain employs TRBV5-1 and TRBJ2-5; 7 bases agree with TRBD1. CDR3 size: 15 residues. Trimming at V came to 7 bases and at J to 0 bases, leaving 9 bases not matched to a gene. Germline-derived CDR1 and CDR2 are SGHRS and YFSETQ. The CDR3 loop is CASCEGAGNQETQYF. CDR3 DNA sequence: TGCGCCAGCTGCGAGGGGGCAGGGAACCAAGAGACCCAGTACTTC.

V usage is TRBV18 and J usage is TRBJ1-1; TRBD1 matches 8 bases. J gave up 5 bases and V 9 bases, and 14 bases lay outside the gene matches. Germline CDR1 KGHSH, CDR2 LQKENI. The CDR3 is 15 amino acids. The CDR3 spells CASHPGRGLKTEAFF. DNA of the CDR3: TGTGCCAGTCACCCGGGCAGGGGGCTTAAAACTGAAGCTTTCTTT.